The source of this T cell receptor (beta chain) is a study of molecular identifiers for immune sequencing clone quantification. Study findings and constraints: Clones above 20 RNA copies held over 99% of effector molecules, under 1% in naive cells.

A note on this clonotype: As yet, its antigen is unknown.

The V gene lost 3 bases and the J gene lost 7 bases, with 22 bases spanning the gap. The CDR3 sequence is 17 residues long. Looked up from germline, CDR1 is MDHEN and CDR2 is SYDVKM. Isolation of naive CD8 T cells was achieved by sorting on a CD8+CD4-CCR7+CD45RA+ phenotype. Both previously described methods and listed TCR primers were employed to make bulk TCR libraries. TCRdb reanalysed the PCR reads using MiXCR and keeps one entry per CDR3 protein. The sample contains around 470,000 distinct CDR3 sequences, around a fifth of which appear only once. The origin of this receptor is a human donor in good health. Some libraries in this study had Jurkat cell RNA spiked in. Sequences were obtained from naive CD8+ T cells from blood, with Jurkat cell RNA spiked in. Subset of the sample: FACS-sorted CD8+CD4-CCR7+CD45RA+ naive T cells. The rearrangement joins TRBV28 to TRBJ1-5, with a possible D match to TRBD1 (5 bases). CDR3 in amino acids: CASSFPQARAGDQPQHF. CDR3 bases: TGTGCCAGCAGTTTCCCCCAGGCGCGGGCGGGGGACCAGCCCCAGCATTTT.